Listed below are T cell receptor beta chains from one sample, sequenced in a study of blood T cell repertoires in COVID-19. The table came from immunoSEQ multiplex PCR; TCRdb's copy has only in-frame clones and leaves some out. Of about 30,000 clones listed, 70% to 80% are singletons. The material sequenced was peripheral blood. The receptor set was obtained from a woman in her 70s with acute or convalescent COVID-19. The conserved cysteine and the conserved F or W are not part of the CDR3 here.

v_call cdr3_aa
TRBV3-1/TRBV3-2 ASSQGWGTGKGEKLF
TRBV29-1 SVLGTQETQY
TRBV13 ASSLMGGNTEAF
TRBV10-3 AISVKGDYEQY
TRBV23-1 ASSQSRTGGSYEQY
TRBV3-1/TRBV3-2 ASSQDWGPDRGNEQF
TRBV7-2 ASSLMTSGPEQF
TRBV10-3 AISAQGGASYNEQF
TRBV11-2 ASSLDRTGETQY
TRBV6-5 ASSRQGNTEAF
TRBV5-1 ASSLADSGLARYEQF
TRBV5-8 ASNHGQGREKLF
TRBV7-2 ASSLERSLHYNEQF
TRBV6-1 ASSEHDRGGQY
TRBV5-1 ASSLAGDEQF
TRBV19 ASSPGTGGAREQY
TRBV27 ASSLGQGRGEQY
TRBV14 ASSQGLDRGSGQY
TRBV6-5 ASSPNDAGNEKLF
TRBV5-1 ASSLLSSSYNEQF
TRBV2 ASSGAREQY
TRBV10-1 ASSEGTGGPQETQY
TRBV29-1 SVPISRGYGYT
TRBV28 ASSNPFGVIYEQF
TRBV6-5 ASSYSRGLFYEQY
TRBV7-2 ASSSRRSGSGELF
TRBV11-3 ASSPYEGAYEQY
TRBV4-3 ASSQDRTVGETQY
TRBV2 ASSETSGGATETQY
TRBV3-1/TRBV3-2 ASSRTGYEAF
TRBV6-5 ASSYEPGTHLDYT
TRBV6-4 ASSVQTGAQRDTQY
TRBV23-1 ASSQRDRGSYEQY
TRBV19 ASSPGTGLDGYT
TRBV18 ASSPSAGNQPQH
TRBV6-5 ATSWGSGGVYEQY
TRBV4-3 ASSQEARGTYEQY
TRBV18 ASSPREGGSNTEAF
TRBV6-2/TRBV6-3 ASSLTDTQY
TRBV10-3 AISELGGQALGYT
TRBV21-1 ASSRADATGGPYEQY
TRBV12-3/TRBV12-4 ASTSGLSYEQY
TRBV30 AWSVTRSSGNTIY
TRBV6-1 ASSEVVAGPNTGELF
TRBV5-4 ASSLGRGIGTEAF
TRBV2 ASSVGPRQYSNQPQH